This TCR beta chain was found in a study of human T cells and chemical hapten exposure. Overall study: Each patient's scalp received weekly diphenylcyclopropenone throughout the approximately 22-week study. How much TCR each sample yielded varied, mostly because pooled library volumes differed slightly.

Indicated time point: patch test 2, 6 weeks after DPC sensitization. Regarding treatment: therapeutic diphenylcyclopropenone sensitization with weekly scalp DPC. Alopecia patients between 18 and 70 years old and suitable for DPC were used as donors. The total RNA was obtained from whole blood that was not fractionated. There are a few counts of this clonotype. The germline gives CDR1 SGHRS, CDR2 YFSETQ. Trimming at V came to 4 bases and at J to 3 bases, leaving 3 bases not matched to a gene. The CDR3 has 15 residues. TCRdb recomputed calls from the RACE reads with MiXCR, one row per CDR3 protein. The repertoire holds 65,000 to 90,000 distinct CDR3 sequences, with less than 8.5% as singletons.

This chain uses TRBV5-1 with TRBJ1-4; 10 bases agree with TRBD1. This clonotype was sampled from a woman in her twenties or thirties with alopecia areata. Some clones in this sample may be carry-over from other donors' samples. The material sequenced was whole blood, taken in connection with sensitization to the hapten diphenylcyclopropenone (DPC). CDR3 loop: CASSIGQGANEKLFF. CDR3 DNA: TGCGCCAGCAGCATCGGACAGGGGGCTAATGAAAAACTGTTTTTT.